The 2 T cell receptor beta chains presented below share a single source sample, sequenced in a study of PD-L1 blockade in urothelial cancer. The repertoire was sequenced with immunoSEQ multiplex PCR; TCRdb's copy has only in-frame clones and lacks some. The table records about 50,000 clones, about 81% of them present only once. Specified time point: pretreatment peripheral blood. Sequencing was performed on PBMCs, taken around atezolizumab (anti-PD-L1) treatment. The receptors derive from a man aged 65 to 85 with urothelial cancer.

The CDR3 region has the DNA TGTGCCAGCAGCTTCTCGGGGGGGAGCACAGATACGCAGTATTTT. Its protein product is CASSFSGGSTDTQYF. This chain links TRBV7-3 with TRBJ2-3, with TRBD2 identical over 8 bases. This CDR3 spans 15 amino acids. The V gene's germline CDR1 is SGHTA and CDR2 FQGTGA. Trimming at V came to 3 bases and at J to 0 bases, leaving 2 bases not matched to a gene. Complete variable domain (other parts from reference TRBV7-3 and TRBJ2-3): GAGVSQTPSNKVTEKGKYVELRCDPISGHTALYWYRQSLGQGPEFLIYFQGTGAADDSGLPNDRFFAVRPEGSVSTLKIQRTERGDSAVYLCASSFSGGSTDTQYFGPGTRLTVL.

CDR3 amino acids: CASSLDVGGAGDTQYF. The CDR3 DNA follows: TGCGCCAGCAGCTTGGATGTGGGGGGGGCTGGAGATACGCAGTATTTT. The chain recombines TRBV5-1 with TRBJ2-3, with a weak D call TRBD2 (7 bases). V was trimmed by 0 bases and J by 5 bases, leaving 16 bases between them. Per the germline V gene, CDR1 is SGHRS and CDR2 is YFSETQ. The CDR3 is made up of 16 amino acids.